This TCR beta chain was sequenced during a study of Ad26.COV2.S vaccination and SARS-CoV-2 variants. Clones were read by immunoSEQ multiplex PCR, and TCRdb kept only the in-frame ones, dropping some. The sample lists over 100,000 clones; roughly 80% were seen once. A remark on this clone: Its antigen is currently unknown.

Findings and limits, study-wide: Reported post-vaccination CD8+ and CD4+ T cell responses to spike showed substantial breadth. People who got the vaccine had more spike-specific TCR breadth than people who got placebo. Recipients of either vaccine or placebo displayed similar breadth of non-spike TCRs.

Germline lookup yields CDR1 MNHEY and CDR2 SMNVEV (reference sequence). The length of the CDR3 is 14 residues. Trimming removed 3 bases from V and 4 bases from J, with 12 bases in between. This sequence was found in a human donor who had recovered from COVID-19. The chain couples TRBV27 to TRBJ1-1; D might be TRBD1 (6 bases). This specimen consisted of peripheral blood, obtained after recovery from COVID-19. The CDR3 sequence: CASSLYGGPTEAFF. The CDR3 coding sequence is TGTGCCAGCAGTTTGTACGGGGGCCCCACTGAAGCTTTCTTT.